This T cell receptor beta chain was recorded in a study of blood T cell repertoires in COVID-19 (dated by TCRdb to about 2020). Describing the broader study: The collaborator samples originated in the United States, Italy and Spain and spanned the acute and convalescent phases of COVID-19. The material from the prospective study consisted of cDNA or gDNA derived from T cells, B-cell-depleted T cells, or PBMCs. Deeply sampled blood TCRbeta repertoires from subjects exposed to, actively infected with, or recovered from COVID-19 were included in the dataset. The repertoires were made available in a free public database intended to serve as a resource for research on the immune response to SARS-CoV-2. The samples were drawn from two sources: the first 160 participants of the ongoing ImmuneRACE study, and 1,000 to 1,500 subjects contributed by 6 global collaborators. The sample metadata nearly always contained a de-identified subject ID, COVID-19 status, age in years and sex. Where HLA class I and class II types were available, the types were taken from metadata supplied by the sample provider, not from assay-based typing. Study-wide findings and limitations: The quantity of clinical and demographic metadata differed by source and by participant and was supplied without curation.

The CDR3, from cysteine to phenylalanine, totals 13 residues. Only the CDR3 part of the read is kept: 39 bases, read in frame from the first base. V loses 7 bases at its end and J loses 5 bases; junction bases beyond the gene matches: 7. CDR1 and CDR2 (LNHDA, SQIVND) derive from the germline V gene (reference sequence). Concerning this clone itself: Its antigen specificity is not known. The input lacks base qualities; no much larger clone sits a single base away.

Participants in the prospective study were enrolled through a virtual design, were aged about 18 to 90 years, and lived in about 25 United States geographic areas. In the prospective study, cohorts were assigned on the basis of participant-reported clinical history obtained from a screening survey and a study questionnaire. In the prospective study, mobile phlebotomists collected whole blood, serum and a nasopharyngeal or oropharyngeal swab from each participant. Additional blood draws and questionnaires over an approximately two-month period could optionally be provided by prospective study participants. Before DNA extraction, blood samples from the prospective study were shipped at room temperature or frozen. TCRbeta CDR3 regions were amplified from genomic DNA by means of the immunoSEQ Assay, a bias-controlled multiplex PCR. As for the authors' bioinformatics: The number of nucleated cells in each sample was estimated by amplification of reference gene primers within the assay. To quantify the absolute abundance of each unique TCRbeta CDR3 rearrangement, sequence reads were collapsed and filtered. Productive Simpson clonality was computed per sample as the square root of Simpson's diversity index over productive rearrangements. Held by TCRdb, this immuneACCESS table contains in-frame sequences only and omits some clones. Under half of the omission traces to an unresolved V gene where checked; the cause of the rest is unknown. That table gives V, J and clone size, and the DNA gave D and trimming. Present in this sample are 300,000 to 350,000 clones, 90% of which were seen just once. The ten largest clones represent 3.5% to 5% of the sample.

Sequencing used PBMCs or T cells enriched from blood (not recorded which). The sequence came from a young woman with acute COVID-19. This chain is built from TRBV19 and TRBJ1-2, and TRBD1 matches 7 of the central bases. The CDR3 loop reads CASTPGQFYGYTF. The nucleotide sequence reads TGTGCCAGTACCCCGGGACAGTTTTATGGCTACACCTTC.